One T cell receptor (beta chain) is described in this entry. The entry originates in a study of cytomegalovirus exposure and HLA in healthy donors. Trimming at V came to 6 bases and at J to 1 base, leaving 14 bases not matched to a gene. Germline V gene data show CDR1 as SGHDT and CDR2 as YYEEEE. This CDR3 spans 17 amino acids. Both 60 Vbeta primers and 13 Jbeta primers went into the PCR. Per the study methods: The authors later counted around 80 million unique TCR beta chains, around 9.9 million of them shared. Sequencing was performed with immunoSEQ multiplex PCR; in TCRdb, only in-frame clones are kept and a portion is missing. V and J calls plus clone size are reproduced from that table; the DNA served to infer D and trimming. In all, the sample yields about 200,000 clones.

The TCR originated in a boy aged 10-17 years in good health and CMV-seronegative. J is TRBJ1-2 and V is TRBV5-6; 8 bases fit TRBD1. The material sequenced was PBMCs. CDR3 residues: CASNSTRQGLLNYGYTF. The CDR3 DNA reads as TGTGCCAGCAACTCAACCCGACAGGGGCTCCTTAACTATGGCTACACCTTC.